The next 27 T cell receptor beta chains were all read from a single sample in a study of tumor and adjacent non-tumor tissue in lung cancer. Three rounds of nested PCR, following a modified ARM-PCR protocol, produced the TCRbeta library. TCRdb re-called the multiplex PCR reads with MiXCR, one entry per CDR3 protein. The sample consists of about 93,000 distinct CDR3 sequences, around 71% of them appearing once. No cell sorting was done before RNA was extracted from the tissue. Sequenced: lung tumor tissue. These receptors were taken from a man in his 60s with non-small cell lung cancer.

The V and J genes are TRBV11-3 and TRBJ1-2; D is ambiguous. The V gene lost 5 bases and the J gene lost 4 bases, with 11 bases spanning the gap. Germline CDR1 reads SGHNT; CDR2 reads YENEEA. CDR3 size: 13 residues. Here the CDR3 DNA reads TGTGCCAGCAGCCCGCGACGGAGCTATGGCTACACCTTC. Its protein is CASSPRRSYGYTF.

The rearrangement uses TRBV2 and TRBJ2-3; 11 nucleotides align to TRBD2. V was pared by 4 bases and J by 1 base, with 7 bases of the junction left unmatched. The CDR3 totals 17 residues. The germline V gene has CDR1 SNHLY and CDR2 FYNNEI. DNA for the CDR3: TGTGCCAGCAGTGGCACTAGCGGGGGTGTCGGCACAGATACGCAGTATTTT. Protein: CASSGTSGGVGTDTQYF.

In regard to this clonotype: The conserved final phenylalanine or tryptophan is absent from the CDR3, which likely points to a read error. This rearrangement joins TRBV4-1 to TRBJ2-2, with 7 bases lining up with TRBD2. Germline CDR1 is MGHRA and CDR2 is YSYEKL. The CDR3 length is 18 residues. J lost 0 bases, V lost 2 bases, and 9 bases had no gene match. The CDR3, as DNA: TGCGCCAGCAGCCAACAGACTAGCCGGAGGGCGAACACCGGGGAGCTGTTTATT. Its translation: CASSQQTSRRANTGELFI.

Worth noting for this clonotype: Compared with germline, one end of the junction differs, possibly owing to a read error. V is TRBV6-6 and J is TRBJ2-5, with TRBD1 matching over 8 bases. The germline gives CDR1 MNHNY, CDR2 SVGAGI (reference sequence). The CDR3 runs to 15 residues. CDR3 in DNA: TGTGCTAGCAATTACGGGACAGGACTCGGGGAGACTCAGTACTTC. Translation gives CASNYGTGLGETQYF.

To note about this clonotype: One end of the junction does not line up with germline, which may come from a read error. This sequence joins TRBV12-3 or TRBV12-4 and TRBJ2-7, with unresolved D. The CDR3 sequence is 14 residues long. CDR3 loop: CTSSLGTDSYEQYF. CDR3 bases: TGTACCAGCAGTTTAGGAACGGACTCCTACGAGCAGTACTTC.

The chain uses TRBV11-3 and TRBJ2-7, with TRBD2 matching 14 bases. Germline V CDR1 and CDR2: SGHNT, YENEEA. The trim removed 5 bases at V and 7 bases at J, leaving 10 bases unmatched. The CDR3 has 16 residues. In DNA, the CDR3 is TGTGCCAGCAGCCTACAGGGACTAGCGGGAGACAGTGAGCAGTACTTC. This translates into CASSLQGLAGDSEQYF.

Turning to this clonotype: A junction boundary mismatches the germline segment, possibly from a read error. The chain is built from TRBV28 and TRBJ2-3; 13 bases align to TRBD2. The germline V gene encodes CDR1 MDHEN and CDR2 SYDVKM. The CDR3 has 21 residues. This chain's CDR3 is CANSLLSPRTSGRFSTDTQYF. The CDR3 DNA follows: TGTGCCAACAGTTTATTATCCCCTAGGACTAGCGGGAGATTTAGCACAGATACGCAGTATTTT.

This clonotype was seen more than once but under ten times. A much larger clone differs by one base, so this may be a read error. This chain uses TRBV12-3 or TRBV12-4 with TRBJ2-3; 8 bases match TRBD2. The CDR3 loop spans 17 amino acids. The junction had 9 bases not matched to a gene; V was cut back by 2 bases and J by 2 bases. CDR3 in amino acids: CASSLRLAREDTDTQYF. CDR3 coding DNA: TGTGCCAGCAGTTTACGACTAGCGAGGGAAGACACAGATACGCAGTATTTT.

As concerns this clonotype: Possible read error: a much larger clone is one base away. The chain has TRBV5-1 and TRBJ1-4; D remains ambiguous. This CDR3 has 15 residues. Trimming stripped 1 base from V and 4 bases from J, with 11 bases between. Per germline, CDR1 SGHRS and CDR2 YFSETQ. The CDR3 sequence: CASSLTEGLNEKLFF. The DNA of the CDR3 is TGCGCCAGCAGCTTGACAGAGGGCCTTAATGAAAAACTGTTTTTT.

The rearrangement links TRBV11-3 to TRBJ2-1; no clear D gene. Germline loops: CDR1 SGHNT, CDR2 YENEEA. The CDR3 runs 16 residues. CDR3 in DNA: TGTGGCGTCAGCCCCGCCCGGAGAAGCTCCTACAATGAGCAGTTCTTC. Translation: CGVSPARRSSYNEQFF.

About this clonotype itself: A junction boundary mismatches the germline segment, possibly from a read error. The chain combines TRBV4-1 with TRBJ2-3; a weak D match, TRBD1 (5 bases). The length of the CDR3 is 15 residues. CDR1 is MGHRA, CDR2 YSYEKL, per germline. CDR3 nucleotide sequence: TGCGCCAGCAGCCAAGGAGGCAGGGATGCAGATATGCAGTATTTT. Translation gives CASSQGGRDADMQYF.

V usage is TRBV5-4 and J usage is TRBJ2-5; D ambiguous. The germline V gene has CDR1 SGHNT and CDR2 YYREEE (reference sequence). The V end lost 1 base, the J end lost 5 bases, and 12 bases lay between the germline ends. The CDR3 loop spans 14 amino acids. In nucleotides, the CDR3 is TGTGCCAGCAGCTTGAATAATGGAAAGGAGACCCAGTACTTC. This translates into CASSLNNGKETQYF.

The chain has TRBV12-3 or TRBV12-4 and TRBJ1-5, with a possible D match to TRBD1 (5 bases). The V end was cut by 2 bases, the J end by 13 bases, with 27 bases between. This CDR3 is built from 17 residues. The CDR3 protein is CASSLMLDNYSNQPQHF. CDR3 nucleotide sequence: TGTGCCAGCAGTTTAATGTTGGACAACTATAGCAATCAACCTCAGCATTTT.

Comments on this clonotype: It may be a read error: a sequence one base away is much more abundant. The CDR3 reads CASSQQTGDYGYTF. The CDR3 DNA reads TGTGCCAGCAGCCAACAGACAGGGGACTATGGCTACACCTTC. This sequence joins TRBV7-8 and TRBJ1-2, with TRBD1 matching 8 bases. The CDR3 contains 14 residues. Germline V gives CDR1 SGHVS, CDR2 FQNEAQ. The V and J ends lost 5 bases and 3 bases, in that order; junction bases with no gene match: 5.

With regard to this clonotype: A read error may produce the germline difference seen at one junction end. The genes are TRBV4-3 and TRBJ1-2, with 9 bases that match TRBD1. Germline V lookup: CDR1 LGHNA, CDR2 YSLEER. CDR3 size: 14 residues. CDR3 loop: CASSLIQGAIGYTF. The CDR3 nucleotides are TGCGCCAGCAGCCTTATACAGGGGGCTATTGGCTACACTTTC.

Comments on this clonotype: A read error is possible here, since a much larger clone lies one base away. This rearrangement joins TRBV29-1 to TRBJ2-7, with TRBD2 as a possible D gene (5 bases). The CDR3 spans 12 residues. V lost 7 bases to trimming and J lost 6 bases, with 16 bases between them. Per the germline V gene, CDR1 is SQVTM and CDR2 is ANQGSEA. The CDR3 nucleotides read TGCAGCGCCTGGAGGACGAACCCCGAGCAGTACTTC. Protein sequence: CSAWRTNPEQYF.

A remark on this clonotype: One junction end does not reproduce the germline sequence, and a read error may be involved. V gene TRBV28 combines with J gene TRBJ2-1; TRBD2 matches at 14 bases. The germline V gene encodes CDR1 MDHEN and CDR2 SYDVKM. The CDR3 length is 16 residues. The CDR3: CASSDLGLAGVNEQFF. In DNA form, the CDR3 reads TGTGCAAGCAGCGACCTGGGACTAGCGGGAGTAAATGAGCAGTTCTTC.

In the case of this clonotype: Germline is not matched at one junction end, which may reflect a read error. The chain uses TRBV11-3 and TRBJ2-1; 12 positions agree with TRBD2. The germline V gene has CDR1 SGHNT and CDR2 YENEEA. The CDR3 is 15 residues long. CDR3: CGSSHRTSGNHEQFF. DNA of the CDR3: TGTGGCAGCAGCCACAGGACTAGCGGGAACCATGAGCAGTTCTTC.

For this clonotype: This sequence may be a read error, since a much larger clone differs from it by one base. This chain links TRBV11-2 with TRBJ1-1; D unclear. Germline V gene lookup returns CDR1 SGHAT and CDR2 FQNNGV. This CDR3 comprises 15 residues. CDR3 coding DNA: TGTGCCAGCAGCTTAGGGACCCGGAGAGGGTCGGAAGCTTCCTTT. It encodes CASSLGTRRGSEASF.

Turning to this clonotype: The CDR3 does not end in the conserved phenylalanine or tryptophan, so this is likely a read error. This chain connects TRBV10-2 to TRBJ2-7, with 11 bases aligning to TRBD1. The CDR3 covers 16 residues. Germline V gene data show CDR1 as WSHSY and CDR2 as SAAADI. CDR3 coding DNA: TGCACCAGCAGTGATTGGGGGACAGGGGGAGGCTACGAGCAGTACCTC. It specifies CTSSDWGTGGGYEQYL.

Worth noting for this clonotype: Germline is not matched at one junction end, which may reflect a read error. This sequence joins TRBV11-3 and TRBJ2-6; 7 bases fit TRBD1. The CDR3 contains 15 residues. Germline values: CDR1 SGHNT, CDR2 YENEEA. CDR3 loop: CDSSRQGSRANVLTF. The CDR3 DNA reads TGTGACAGCAGCCGACAGGGTTCTAGGGCCAACGTCCTGACTTTC.

In its sample, this clonotype was seen many times. The genes are TRBV29-1 and TRBJ1-1; D remains unclear. The CDR3 has 15 residues. Trimming took off 6 bases at V and 2 bases at J, with 19 bases between the two ends. Germline V gene lookup returns CDR1 SQVTM and CDR2 ANQGSEA. CDR3 DNA: TGCAGCGTCTCCCGGACGGCGGCTTCTAACACTGAAGCTTTCTTT. It translates to CSVSRTAASNTEAFF.

This sequence joins TRBV28 and TRBJ1-5, with 10 nucleotides matching TRBD1. CDR3 length: 16 residues. The trim removed 4 bases at V and 16 bases at J, leaving 19 bases unmatched. Germline assignment: CDR1 MDHEN and CDR2 SYDVKM. The CDR3 loop reads CASSSPGQGGNQLHHF. CDR3 in DNA: TGTGCCAGCAGTTCCCCTGGACAGGGGGGCAATCAGCTCCATCATTTT.

This clonotype was recorded at least ten times. The chain combines TRBV28 with TRBJ2-1; tentatively, D is TRBD1 or TRBD2 (5 bases each). Germline V lookup: CDR1 MDHEN, CDR2 SYDVKM. V dropped 8 bases and J dropped 1 base, with 12 bases sitting between them. The CDR3 extends over 14 amino acids. CDR3: CASRWDGSYNEQFF. CDR3 DNA: TGTGCCAGCCGTTGGGACGGGTCCTACAATGAGCAGTTCTTC.

In this sample, this clonotype turned up many times. J is TRBJ2-5 and V is TRBV29-1; TRBD1 matches 9 bases. Germline CDR1 reads SQVTM; CDR2 reads ANQGSEA. This CDR3 spans 12 amino acids. The trim removed 7 bases at V and 5 bases at J, leaving 5 bases unmatched. This CDR3 reads CSATGGLETQYF. In DNA, the CDR3 is TGCAGCGCTACAGGGGGCTTGGAGACCCAGTACTTC.

The chain joins TRBV7-2 to TRBJ2-7; weak D call: TRBD2 (5 bases). The CDR3 runs to 15 residues. CDR1 and CDR2 from the germline V gene are SGHTA and FQGNSA. V lost 0 bases and J 1 base, leaving 10 bases between the germline ends. The CDR3 DNA follows: TGTGCCAGCAGCTTAGCAAGGGCGGGTTCCTACGAGCAGTACTTC. This encodes CASSLARAGSYEQYF. Supplemented by reference TRBV7-2 and TRBJ2-7, the full variable domain reads GAGVSQSPSNKVTEKGKDVELRCDPISGHTALYWYRQSLGQGLEFLIYFQGNSAPDKSGLPSDRFSAERTGGSVSTLTIQRTQQEDSAVYLCASSLARAGSYEQYFGPGTRLTVT.

This clonotype was observed many times. The chain combines TRBV28 with TRBJ2-5; 7 bases line up with TRBD2. The ends lost 3 bases at V and 2 bases at J; junction bases unmatched: 12. The CDR3 is 17 residues long. Germline CDR1 and CDR2: MDHEN and SYDVKM. The CDR3 nucleotides are TGTGCCAGCAGTTTTGGCGAGGTAGCGGGCGGACAAGAGACCCAGTACTTC. Translating it yields CASSFGEVAGGQETQYF.